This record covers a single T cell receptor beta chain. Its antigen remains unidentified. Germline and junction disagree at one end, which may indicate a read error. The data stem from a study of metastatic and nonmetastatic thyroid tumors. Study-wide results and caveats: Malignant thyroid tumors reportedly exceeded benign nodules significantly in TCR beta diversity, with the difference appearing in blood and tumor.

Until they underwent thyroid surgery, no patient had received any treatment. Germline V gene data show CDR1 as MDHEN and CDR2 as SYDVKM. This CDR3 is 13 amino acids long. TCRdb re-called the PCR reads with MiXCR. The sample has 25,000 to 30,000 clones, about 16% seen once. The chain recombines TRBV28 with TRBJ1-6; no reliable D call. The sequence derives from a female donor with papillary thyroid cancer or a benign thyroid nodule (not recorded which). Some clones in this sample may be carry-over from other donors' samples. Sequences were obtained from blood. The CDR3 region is CPHPRFSYSPLNF. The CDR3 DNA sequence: TGTCCTCACCCCAGGTTCTCTTATTCACCCCTAAACTTT.